This T cell receptor (beta chain) is drawn from a study of T cells in Graves' hyperthyroidism and ophthalmopathy. Looking at the study overall: The blood sample was taken at first diagnosis, before treatment began.

A note on this clonotype: Its target is unknown.

CDR3 length equals 15 residues. The V gene end was trimmed by 2 bases and the J gene end by 7 bases; junction bases not matched to a gene: 11. Germline lookup yields CDR1 SGHRS and CDR2 YFSETQ. Findings and limits, study-wide: Clonotypes that were expanded in thyroid above 0.001 mostly appeared in blood too. Classification by a 13 V-J model distinguished ophthalmopathy from stable hyperthyroidism. In validation, the model predicted ophthalmopathy. These predictions came a median approximately 5.9 months before onset.

It was RNA transcripts that yielded the amplified TCR beta CDR3 regions. Carried out on the TCR CDR3, a first-round RT-PCR used the HTBI primer set. TCRdb redid the calling of the multiplex PCR reads with MiXCR, one entry per CDR3 protein. This table has 500,000 to 650,000 distinct CDR3 sequences, 13% to 15% appearing once. The chain combines TRBV5-1 with TRBJ1-2, with TRBD1 identical over 7 bases. The TCR sequence derives from a woman aged 45 to 65 with Graves' ophthalmopathy. Sequencing used blood. The CDR3 nucleotides are TGCGCCAGCAGCTTAAACTGGGACAGTTTATTTGGCTACACCTTC. It yields the protein CASSLNWDSLFGYTF.